This entry lists 10 T cell receptor beta chains sequenced from one sample in a study of blood T cell repertoires in COVID-19. Clones were sequenced by immunoSEQ multiplex PCR, and TCRdb holds only the in-frame ones, with some missing. The sample carries some 150,000 clones, around nine tenths recorded once. The sequenced sample consisted of PBMCs or T cells enriched from blood (not recorded which). Receptor source: a woman aged 25 to 39 with acute COVID-19.

This chain connects TRBV23-1 to TRBJ1-4; TRBD1 aligns across 7 bases. TRBV23-1 is an open reading frame, and its role is uncertain. The ends lost 8 bases at V and 10 bases at J; junction bases unmatched: 16. This CDR3 has 15 amino acids. CDR3 nucleotide sequence: TGCGCCAGCTCTCAAGCGGGGGACAGCACGGGAAAACTGTTTTTT. Its protein product is CASSQAGDSTGKLFF.

This chain uses TRBV15 with TRBJ1-1; 9 bases are shared with TRBD1. Germline V gene lookup returns CDR1 LNHNV and CDR2 YYDKDF (reference sequence). Unmatched junction bases numbered 8, after V lost 8 bases and J lost 4 bases. The CDR3 has 14 amino acids. In nucleotides, the CDR3 is TGTGCCACCCGAGTGACAGGGGGAATCACTGAAGCTTTCTTT. It codes for CATRVTGGITEAFF.

The chain combines TRBV28 with TRBJ1-5; perhaps TRBD1 as D (6 bases). CDR1 MDHEN and CDR2 SYDVKM come from the germline V gene. The CDR3 consists of 16 residues. V lost 3 bases and J 4 bases, leaving 16 bases between the germline ends. CDR3 DNA sequence: TGTGCCAGCAGTTTTTCGTCAGGGGCTATTAATCAGCCCCAGCATTTT. Its protein is CASSFSSGAINQPQHF.

The chain carries TRBV13 and TRBJ2-1; a weak D match, TRBD2 (5 bases). Trimming took 4 bases from V and 9 from J, leaving 7 bases between them. The germline V gene has CDR1 PRHDT and CDR2 FYEKMQ (reference sequence). The CDR3 runs to 11 residues. The CDR3 nucleotides read TGTGCCAGCAGCTCCGCGGGTGAGCAGTTCTTC. Residues: CASSSAGEQFF.

The chain has TRBV4-3 and TRBJ1-2; D possibly corresponds to TRBD1 (5 bases). Looked up from germline, CDR1 is LGHNA and CDR2 is YSLEER. V dropped 0 bases and J dropped 3 bases, with 11 bases sitting between them. The CDR3 extends over 15 amino acids. The CDR3 DNA follows: TGCGCCAGCAGCCAAGAGACGGGGGTTGACTATGGCTACACCTTC. Translation: CASSQETGVDYGYTF.

This chain links TRBV28 with TRBJ1-1, with unresolved D. CDR3 length: 12 amino acids. Germline V gives CDR1 MDHEN, CDR2 SYDVKM. Trimming shortened V by 7 bases and J by 4 bases, and 10 bases separated the two germline ends. CDR3 region: CASNNPGTEAFF. The CDR3 DNA reads TGTGCCAGCAATAACCCCGGCACTGAAGCTTTCTTT.

This clone was observed a single time. The chain combines TRBV7-2 with TRBJ2-7; 13 nucleotides line up with TRBD2. The CDR3 runs 13 residues. From germline, CDR1 is SGHTA and CDR2 FQGNSA. V was clipped by 8 bases and J by 4 bases; unmatched bases: 2. CDR3 in DNA: TGTGCCAGCGAACTAGCGGGAGGGTACGAGCAGTACTTC. Its translation: CASELAGGYEQYF. Looking up the rest from reference TRBV7-2 and TRBJ2-7 gives the full variable domain: GAGVSQSPSNKVTEKGKDVELRCDPISGHTALYWYRQSLGQGLEFLIYFQGNSAPDKSGLPSDRFSAERTGGSVSTLTIQRTQQEDSAVYLCASELAGGYEQYFGPGTRLTVT.

V usage is TRBV5-1 and J usage is TRBJ2-1, with TRBD2 matching 7 bases. After removal of 6 bases from V and 3 bases from J, the junction contained 6 bases not matched to a gene. Germline CDR1 reads SGHRS; CDR2 reads YFSETQ. The CDR3 is made up of 14 amino acids. The DNA for the CDR3 is TGCGCCAGCATGGCGGGGGTCAACTACAATGAGCAGTTCTTC. It specifies CASMAGVNYNEQFF.

This clone was seen only a few times. V usage is TRBV27 and J usage is TRBJ2-2; weak D call: TRBD2 (5 bases). The CDR3 extends over 15 amino acids. In germline, CDR1 is MNHEY, CDR2 SMNVEV (reference sequence). V was clipped by 5 bases and J by 5 bases, with 15 bases between them. CDR3 in amino acids: CASSPTPRGTGELFF. The CDR3 bases are TGTGCCAGCAGTCCTACCCCACGAGGGACCGGGGAGCTGTTTTTT.

V is TRBV6-5 and J is TRBJ2-7; D is undetermined. V lost 2 bases, J lost 0 bases, and 8 bases lay in between. CDR1 is MNHEY, CDR2 SVGAGI, per germline. This CDR3 has 14 residues. CDR3 amino acids: CASSYHPSSYEQYF. The CDR3 DNA is TGTGCCAGCAGTTACCATCCCAGCTCCTACGAGCAGTACTTC.